A single sample gave rise to the 17 T cell receptor beta chains below, sequenced in a study of blood T cell repertoires in COVID-19. The repertoire was sequenced with immunoSEQ multiplex PCR; TCRdb's copy has only in-frame clones and lacks some. The sample includes about 240,000 clones, 88% of them seen just once. The sequenced sample consisted of peripheral blood. Every receptor here comes from a woman between 40 and 50 years old who had recovered from COVID-19.

This chain's CDR3 is CASSLGGGATYGYTF. The CDR3 DNA follows: TGTGCCAGCAGCTTGGGGGGCGGGGCCACCTATGGCTACACCTTC. The chain carries TRBV5-4 and TRBJ1-2, with D possibly being TRBD1 (5 bases). Trimming cost V 0 bases and J 4 bases, with 13 bases left between them. CDR1 is SGHNT and CDR2 is YYREEE in the germline V gene (reference sequence). The CDR3 sequence is 15 residues long.

The chain has TRBV12-5 and TRBJ1-2, with TRBD1 as a possible D gene (6 bases). CDR3 length: 15 amino acids. Trimming pared 1 base from V and 4 bases from J, leaving 13 bases between. Germline V lookup: CDR1 LGHNT, CDR2 FRNRAP. This CDR3 reads CASGLAGAAGYGYTF. CDR3 coding DNA: TGTGCTAGTGGTTTGGCAGGGGCCGCGGGCTATGGCTACACCTTC.

The chain couples TRBV30 to TRBJ2-1, with D perhaps TRBD2 (5 bases). The CDR3 is made up of 12 amino acids. The V end lost 0 bases, the J end lost 9 bases, and 9 bases lay between the germline ends. Germline lookup yields CDR1 GTSNPN and CDR2 SVGIG (reference sequence). CDR3 loop: CAWSVREGEQFF. DNA for the CDR3: TGTGCCTGGAGTGTCCGGGAAGGTGAGCAGTTCTTC.

The chain uses TRBV7-2 and TRBJ2-2; D is possibly TRBD2 (5 bases). This CDR3 has 14 residues. CDR1 is SGHTA and CDR2 is FQGNSA in the germline V gene. Between the trimmed V and J ends, which lost 5 bases and 7 bases, there was a span of 14 bases. The CDR3 nucleotides read TGTGCCAGCAGCACCCCCACAAGCGGCGGGGAGCTGTTTTTT. This gives the protein CASSTPTSGGELFF.

V usage is TRBV10-3 and J usage is TRBJ1-4, with TRBD1 identical over 7 bases. The CDR3 length is 13 residues. V lost 6 bases and J lost 8; bases outside the gene matches: 6. Germline CDR1 and CDR2: ENHRY and SYGVKD. The DNA for the CDR3 is TGTGCCATCAGGAGGGACAGTGGAGAAAAACTGTTTTTT. As protein: CAIRRDSGEKLFF.

This chain joins TRBV11-2 and TRBJ2-1; 7 nucleotides agree with TRBD2. V lost 5 bases and J lost 0; bases outside the gene matches: 4. CDR3 length equals 15 residues. Germline V gene lookup returns CDR1 SGHAT and CDR2 FQNNGV. The CDR3, as DNA: TGTGCCAGCAGCCCAGCGGGACCCTCCTACAATGAGCAGTTCTTC. Encoded protein: CASSPAGPSYNEQFF.

The V gene is TRBV7-9, the J gene TRBJ2-7, with TRBD1 matching over 10 bases. Germline V gene lookup returns CDR1 SEHNR and CDR2 FQNEAQ (reference sequence). The CDR3 consists of 14 residues. V gave up 5 bases and J gave up 4 bases; unmatched junction bases: 5. The CDR3 spells CASSHGQGGYEQYF. Written as DNA, the CDR3 is TGTGCCAGCAGCCATGGACAGGGGGGATACGAGCAGTACTTC.

The chain couples TRBV2 to TRBJ2-7; TRBD2 agrees at 9 bases. Per germline, CDR1 SNHLY and CDR2 FYNNEI. V trimming: 3 bases; J trimming: 7 bases; junction bases outside the gene matches: 4. The length of the CDR3 is 13 residues. The CDR3 coding sequence is TGTGCCAGCAGTGAGGAGGGACTAGCTGAGCAGTACGTC. Its translation is CASSEEGLAEQYV.

The gene calls are TRBV6-2 or TRBV6-3 and TRBJ2-2, with 7 nucleotides matching TRBD1. The CDR3 contains 15 residues. CDR1 MNHEY and CDR2 SVGEGT come from the germline V gene. J gave up 0 bases and V 5 bases, and 3 bases lay outside the gene matches. The CDR3 sequence is CASSPGQTNTGELFF. The CDR3 nucleotides are TGTGCCAGCAGTCCGGGACAGACGAACACCGGGGAGCTGTTTTTT.

The chain recombines TRBV7-9 with TRBJ2-7; tentatively, D is TRBD2 (6 bases). With 1 base removed from V and 5 bases from J, the gap between germline ends came to 15 bases. The CDR3 covers 15 residues. Germline V CDR1 and CDR2: SEHNR, FQNEAQ (reference sequence). The CDR3 region is CASSLGVGGQNEQYV. The CDR3 bases are TGTGCCAGCAGCTTAGGAGTTGGAGGGCAGAACGAGCAGTACGTC.

V gene TRBV7-9 combines with J gene TRBJ2-2; TRBD2 matches 8 bases. CDR3 length: 17 amino acids. CDR1 SEHNR and CDR2 FQNEAQ come from the germline V gene (reference sequence). The V gene end was trimmed by 4 bases and the J gene end by 1 base; junction bases not matched to a gene: 8. The CDR3 spells CASSSTGGPGNTGELFF. Written as DNA, the CDR3 is TGTGCCAGCAGCTCTACGGGAGGGCCGGGGAACACCGGGGAGCTGTTTTTT. The variable domain in full, completed from reference TRBV7-9 and TRBJ2-2, reads DTGVSQNPRHKITKRGQNVTFRCDPISEHNRLYWYRQTLGQGPEFLTYFQNEAQLEKSRLLSDRFSAERPKGSFSTLEIQRTEQGDSAMYLCASSSTGGPGNTGELFFGEGSRLTVL.

For this clone: Other DNA variants within this sample encode the same CDR3. J is TRBJ1-6 and V is TRBV29-1; TRBD1 is a possible D gene (5 bases). The germline CDR1 and CDR2 sequences are SQVTM and ANQGSEA. This CDR3 contains 12 residues. Between the trimmed V and J ends, which lost 7 bases and 11 bases, there was a span of 15 bases. The CDR3 here is CSAGGVGTPLHF. The DNA of the CDR3 is TGCAGCGCTGGGGGGGTGGGGACACCCCTCCACTTT. Full variable domain (remainder filled in from reference TRBV29-1 and TRBJ1-6): SAVISQKPSRDICQRGTSLTIQCQVDSQVTMMFWYRQQPGQSLTLIATANQGSEATYESGFVIDKFPISRPNLTFSTLTVSNMSPEDSSIYLCSAGGVGTPLHFGNGTRLTVT.

The gene calls are TRBV27 and TRBJ2-2; perhaps TRBD2 as D (7 bases). The germline V gene encodes CDR1 MNHEY and CDR2 SMNVEV (reference sequence). This CDR3 region has 16 residues. With 3 bases removed from V and 5 bases from J, the gap between germline ends came to 16 bases. CDR3 residues: CASSLTPGRGTGELFF. In DNA, the CDR3 is TGTGCCAGCAGTTTGACCCCAGGGAGGGGGACCGGGGAGCTGTTTTTT.

The rearrangement links TRBV27 to TRBJ2-7; D may be TRBD1 (5 bases). The germline V gene encodes CDR1 MNHEY and CDR2 SMNVEV (reference sequence). V gave up 3 bases and J gave up 3 bases, with 18 bases separating them. The CDR3 loop spans 16 amino acids. CDR3 DNA: TGTGCCAGCAGTTTCGGTAAGGGGCTGGGCGACTACGAGCAGTACTTC. Translating gives CASSFGKGLGDYEQYF.

This chain links TRBV5-4 with TRBJ1-2, with 8 bases that match TRBD1. V dropped 3 bases and J dropped 8; count of bases not matched to a gene: 9. Germline assignment: CDR1 SGHNT and CDR2 YYREEE (reference sequence). The CDR3 is made up of 14 amino acids. The CDR3: CASSSGQAAGGYTF. CDR3 sequence (DNA): TGTGCCAGCAGCTCGGGACAGGCCGCGGGGGGCTACACCTTC.

V usage is TRBV4-1 and J usage is TRBJ2-1; 9 bases agree with TRBD1. Germline loops: CDR1 MGHRA, CDR2 YSYEKL. This CDR3 is 17 amino acids long. V lost 0 bases and J lost 4; bases outside the gene matches: 7. Written as DNA, the CDR3 is TGCGCCAGCAGCCAAGAGGGGGGACAGGGAAGGTACAATGAGCAGTTCTTC. Translated: CASSQEGGQGRYNEQFF.

This clone has a single count. This chain connects TRBV9 to TRBJ2-7; the match to TRBD1 covers 7 bases. This CDR3 spans 13 amino acids. Per the germline V gene, CDR1 is SGDLS and CDR2 is YYNGEE. V was clipped by 4 bases and J by 6 bases; unmatched bases: 7. For the CDR3, the DNA is TGTGCCAGCAGCCTGGACCCAGGGGGCGAGCAGTACTTC. Protein: CASSLDPGGEQYF.